The 14 T cell receptor beta chains listed next were all sequenced from one sample in a study of CD8 T cells in ankylosing spondylitis. No antigen is known for these receptors. General study results and limits: Ankylosing spondylitis blood seemed to carry a telltale TCR beta motif made of under 10 highly homologous variants.

Each CDR3 protein gets one entry after TCRdb re-called the 5' RACE reads with MiXCR. The sample consists of just under 550,000 distinct CDR3 sequences, roughly 13% of them appearing once. Specimen: blood, either unsorted or a sorted T cell fraction (not recorded which). These receptors came from a male donor with ankylosing spondylitis.

The sample holds many counts of this clonotype. The CDR3, as DNA: TGTGCCAGCAGCCGGACTAGCGGGAACAAAAACATTCAGTACTTC. Protein product: CASSRTSGNKNIQYF. This rearrangement joins TRBV7-8 to TRBJ2-4; 12 bases are a match to TRBD2. V gave up 5 bases and J gave up 3 bases; unmatched junction bases: 2. The germline V gene encodes CDR1 SGHVS and CDR2 FQNEAQ. CDR3 length: 15 amino acids.

This clonotype was counted a few times. The chain is built from TRBV11-2 and TRBJ2-3; tentatively, D is TRBD2 (5 bases). V dropped 4 bases and J dropped 4 bases, with 9 bases sitting between them. Per the germline V gene, CDR1 is SGHAT and CDR2 is FQNNGV. This CDR3 spans 13 amino acids. The CDR3, as DNA: TGTGCCAGCAGCTCCCAGAGGGCAGATACGCAGTATTTT. Its protein is CASSSQRADTQYF.

This clonotype was observed many times. The chain joins TRBV5-1 to TRBJ2-1; D tentatively fits TRBD1 or TRBD2 (5 bases each). Trimming shortened V by 7 bases and J by 5 bases, and 16 bases separated the two germline ends. Germline V gene lookup returns CDR1 SGHRS and CDR2 YFSETQ. The CDR3 spans 14 residues. Here the CDR3 DNA reads TGCGCCAGCTCTAGCCTAGGGGTGGACAATGAGCAGTTCTTC. Its translation is CASSSLGVDNEQFF.

This clonotype occurred a few times. The chain recombines TRBV5-1 with TRBJ2-5; 7 bases line up with TRBD1. Germline loops: CDR1 SGHRS, CDR2 YFSETQ. The CDR3 is made up of 14 amino acids. V shed 4 bases, J shed 3 bases, and the junction held 6 bases outside the gene matches. In DNA form, the CDR3 reads TGCGCCAGCAGCCCCGGACAGGCGGAAGAGACCCAGTACTTC. It specifies CASSPGQAEETQYF.

This clonotype was counted between two and nine times. The V and J genes are TRBV20-1 and TRBJ2-3; a possible D gene is TRBD2 (6 bases). CDR1 is DFQATT, CDR2 SNEGSKA, per germline (reference sequence). The CDR3 length is 14 residues. Trimming shortened V by 6 bases and J by 0 bases, and 13 bases separated the two germline ends. The CDR3 is CSANPLASTDTQYF. The CDR3 DNA follows: TGCAGTGCCAACCCCCTAGCGAGCACAGATACGCAGTATTTT.

J is TRBJ2-7 and V is TRBV12-3 or TRBV12-4, with TRBD2 as a possible D gene (6 bases). Trimming cost V 7 bases and J 0 bases, with 16 bases left between them. The CDR3 spans 15 residues. The CDR3 region has the DNA TGTGCCAGCACCAACCGGGGGTCGAGCTCCTACGAGCAGTACGTC. This translates into CASTNRGSSSYEQYV.

In this sample, this clonotype turned up many times. The rearrangement links TRBV3-1 to TRBJ2-7, with TRBD2 identical over 8 bases. V shed 3 bases, J shed 7 bases, and the junction held 14 bases outside the gene matches. The CDR3 loop spans 16 amino acids. Per the germline V gene, CDR1 is LGHDT and CDR2 is YNNKEL (reference sequence). The CDR3 DNA follows: TGTGCCAGCAGCCAGTCAGCGGGAGTACCCGCGGGGGAGCAGTACGTC. Protein: CASSQSAGVPAGEQYV.

Only a few counts were recorded for this clonotype. The rearrangement links TRBV20-1 to TRBJ2-3, with D uncertain. The CDR3 is 12 residues long. Deletions cut 3 bases from V and 4 bases from J, with 8 bases between. CDR1 and CDR2 (germline): DFQATT, SNEGSKA (reference sequence). DNA for the CDR3: TGCAGTGCTAGTCTCCGTGCAGATACGCAGTATTTT. This translates into CSASLRADTQYF.

This clonotype was found a few times. The chain is built from TRBV6-5 and TRBJ2-2, with TRBD1 identical over 7 bases. This CDR3 comprises 15 residues. Germline values: CDR1 MNHEY, CDR2 SVGAGI. Trimming took 4 bases from V and 3 from J; bases not matched to a gene: 5. The CDR3 DNA reads as TGTGCCAGCAGTTCATTCGACAGGGACACCGGGGAGCTGTTTTTT. Its protein product is CASSSFDRDTGELFF.

This chain uses TRBV4-2 with TRBJ1-5; D unresolved. The CDR3 extends over 15 amino acids. Germline V CDR1 and CDR2: LGHNA, YNFKEQ. Trimming shortened V by 3 bases and J by 4 bases, and 13 bases separated the two germline ends. The chain's CDR3 is CASSHDPRVNQPQHF. The DNA for the CDR3 is TGTGCCAGCAGCCATGACCCTCGGGTGAATCAGCCCCAGCATTTT.

In this sample, this clonotype turned up a few times. The chain is built from TRBV11-3 and TRBJ2-1, with a possible D match to TRBD1 (5 bases). Germline V gene data show CDR1 as SGHNT and CDR2 as YENEEA. This CDR3 region has 16 residues. The V end was cut by 5 bases, the J end by 0 bases, with 14 bases between. DNA of the CDR3: TGTGCCAGCAGCCCCCGGACAAGCAGCTCCTACAATGAGCAGTTCTTC. Protein sequence: CASSPRTSSSYNEQFF.

The chain combines TRBV29-1 with TRBJ2-3; TRBD2 matches 10 bases. The CDR3 length is 16 residues. The V segment lost 2 bases and the J segment 1 base; nucleotides outside the gene matches: 6. Germline V gives CDR1 SQVTM, CDR2 ANQGSEA. The CDR3 nucleotides are TGCAGCGTTGAAACTAGCGGGGCGATTGGCACAGATACGCAGTATTTT. Protein product: CSVETSGAIGTDTQYF.

Only one count was recorded for this clonotype. A much larger clone differs from this one at a single base, so this may be a read error. The chain carries TRBV12-3 or TRBV12-4 and TRBJ1-3; tentatively, D is TRBD1 (6 bases). This CDR3 has 17 residues. The CDR3 loop reads CASSPQGVPVFGNTICF. In nucleotides, the CDR3 is TGTGCCAGCAGTCCACAGGGAGTCCCCGTGTTTGGAAACACCATATGTTTT.

This clonotype appeared many times. This sequence may be a read error, since a much larger clone differs from it by one base. V usage is TRBV6-5 and J usage is TRBJ2-1; D gene unclear. There are 11 residues in the CDR3. Trimming stripped 6 bases from V and 2 bases from J, with 2 bases between. Germline lookup yields CDR1 MNHEY and CDR2 SVGAGI. The CDR3 loop is CASRPYNEQFF. The CDR3, as DNA: TGTGCCAGCAGGCCCTACAATGAGCAGTTCTTC.